This paragraph reports one T cell receptor beta chain. Its antigen remains unknown. Amplification used 60 Vbeta primers and 13 Jbeta primers. Data came from immunoSEQ multiplex PCR; TCRdb stores just in-frame clones and leaves some out. In total, the table holds fewer than 75,000 clones. Between the trimmed V and J ends, which lost 0 bases and 2 bases, there was a span of 12 bases. Germline V lookup: CDR1 SEHNR, CDR2 FQNEAQ (reference sequence). The CDR3 has 16 residues. Healthy bone marrow donors supplied every sample. This entry is derived from a study of cytomegalovirus exposure and HLA in healthy donors. Turning to the study itself: As an earlier analysis found, about 190 million T cells yielded 90 million to 140 million unique TCR beta sequences. Within the Caucasian-associated ancestry cluster were approximately 77% of the approximately 370 genotyped donors. Overall study findings and caveats: Reports described diagnosis of cytomegalovirus status by the classifier as highly specific and sensitive.

Sequenced material: PBMCs. This chain joins TRBV7-9 and TRBJ2-3; no reliable D call. This TCR came from a boy younger than 18 in good health and CMV-seronegative. In DNA, the CDR3 is TGTGCCAGCAGCTTAGCTGGGCAGTTCCACACAGATACGCAGTATTTT. Residues: CASSLAGQFHTDTQYF.